This T cell receptor beta chain was sequenced in a study of blood T cell repertoires in COVID-19. Study at large: Samples of COVID-19 (acute and convalescent) were obtained from the United States, Italy and Spain. Nucleic acid was either cDNA or gDNA, and it came from T cells, B-cell-depleted T cells, or PBMCs.

In the study's own analysis: Estimation of nucleated cell counts was performed using reference gene primer amplification. The protocol was immunoSEQ multiplex PCR, while the TCRdb copy is restricted to in-frame clones and leaves out a portion. V, J and clone size reflect that table, while D and trimming were determined from the DNA. The repertoire has hundreds of thousands of clones, approximately 80% of them found once; the top ten carry over 3%. Germline assignment: CDR1 MNHEY and CDR2 SVGAGI. The CDR3 sequence is 14 residues long. V gave up 9 bases and J gave up 5 bases, with 17 bases separating them.

The source is a woman aged 40 to 50 with active or convalescent COVID-19. The sequenced sample was peripheral blood. The rearrangement links TRBV6-5 to TRBJ1-5; maybe TRBD1 (6 bases). CDR3 loop: CASPGHRGDQPQHF. CDR3 coding DNA: TGTGCCAGTCCGGGACACCGTGGAGATCAGCCCCAGCATTTT.